The source of this T cell receptor beta chain is a study of T-cell reconstitution after alpha-beta-depleted transplantation in children. Study-wide results and caveats: At day 60, the high TCRbeta diversity found in some patients originated from recipient T cells and thymic progenitors that had survived. When one year had passed after transplant, most T-cell counts and diversity came from newly produced T cells.

With V trimmed by 5 bases and J by 10 bases, 0 bases remained unmatched. The CDR3 sequence is 11 residues long. Germline assignment: CDR1 MNHEY and CDR2 SVGEGT. Unique molecular identifiers were built into the TCRbeta library. TCRdb called the PCR reads again in MiXCR, with one record for every CDR3 protein. In the table there are fewer than 700,000 distinct CDR3 sequences, 13% of which are singletons. This clonotype occurred many times. Its specificity is unknown. This sequence originates from a male patient younger than 18 who had a stem cell transplant for acute myeloid leukemia, so the T cells may come from the graft donor. The source material was PBMCs, mostly from graft donor cells, sampled 360 days after TCRalphabeta/CD19-depleted stem cell transplant. V usage is TRBV6-2 or TRBV6-3 and J usage is TRBJ2-1, with 9 bases lining up with TRBD2. CDR3 DNA sequence: TGTGCCAGCAGTGCGGGAGGGGAGCAGTTCTTC. Translating gives CASSAGGEQFF.